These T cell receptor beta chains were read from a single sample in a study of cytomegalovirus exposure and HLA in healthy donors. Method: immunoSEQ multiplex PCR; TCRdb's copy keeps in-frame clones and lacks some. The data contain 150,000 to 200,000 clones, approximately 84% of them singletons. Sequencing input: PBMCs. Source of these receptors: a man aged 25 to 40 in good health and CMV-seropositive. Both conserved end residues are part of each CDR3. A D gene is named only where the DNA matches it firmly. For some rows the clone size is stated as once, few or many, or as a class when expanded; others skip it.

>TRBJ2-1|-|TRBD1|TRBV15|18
CATSRWAYRDRSYNEQFF
TGTGCCACCAGCAGATGGGCCTACCGGGACAGGAGCTACAATGAGCAGTTCTTC
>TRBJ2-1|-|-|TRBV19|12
CASSIGGDEQFF
TGTGCCAGTAGTATAGGGGGCGATGAGCAGTTCTTC
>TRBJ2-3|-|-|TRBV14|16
CASSRSVHVSTDTQYF
TGTGCCAGCAGCCGGTCGGTTCATGTTAGCACAGATACGCAGTATTTT
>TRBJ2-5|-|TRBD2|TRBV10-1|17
CASSESSLAGSQETQYF
TGCGCCAGCAGTGAGTCCTCACTAGCGGGGTCACAAGAGACCCAGTACTTC
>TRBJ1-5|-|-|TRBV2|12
CASNQGYQPQHF
TGTGCCAGCAACCAGGGGTATCAGCCCCAGCATTTT
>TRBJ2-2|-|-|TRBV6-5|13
CASRYRQTGELFF
TGTGCCAGCAGATACCGACAGACCGGGGAGCTGTTTTTT
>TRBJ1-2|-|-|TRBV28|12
CASSLGSYGYTF
TGTGCCAGCAGTTTAGGTAGCTATGGCTACACCTTC
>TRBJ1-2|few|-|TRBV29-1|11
CITAGMGGYTF
TGCATCACCGCAGGGATGGGCGGCTACACCTTC
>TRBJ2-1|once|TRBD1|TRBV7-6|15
CASSRQGGEANEQFF
TGTGCCAGCAGCCGACAGGGGGGAGAGGCCAATGAGCAGTTCTTC
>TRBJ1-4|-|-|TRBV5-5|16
CASSQESLQGAEKLFF
TGTGCCAGCAGCCAAGAATCCCTACAGGGCGCTGAAAAACTGTTTTTT
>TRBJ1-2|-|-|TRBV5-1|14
CASSSGLEAYGYTF
TGCGCCAGCAGCTCGGGGTTGGAAGCCTATGGCTACACCTTC
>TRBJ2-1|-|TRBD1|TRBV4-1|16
CASSQETGPLRNEQFF
TGCGCCAGCAGCCAGGAGACAGGGCCCCTTCGCAATGAGCAGTTCTTC
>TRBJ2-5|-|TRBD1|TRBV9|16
CASSVSSAGGQETQYF
TGTGCCAGCAGCGTCTCGTCAGCAGGGGGACAAGAGACCCAGTACTTC
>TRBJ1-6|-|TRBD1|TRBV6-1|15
CASSLQGPYNSPLHF
TGTGCCAGCAGTTTACAGGGGCCATATAATTCACCCCTCCACTTT
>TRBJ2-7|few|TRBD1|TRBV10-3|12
CAMAGTVYEQYF
TGTGCCATGGCCGGGACAGTCTACGAGCAGTACTTC
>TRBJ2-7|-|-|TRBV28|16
CASSSQFRDTDYEQYF
TGTGCCAGCAGTTCGCAATTCCGGGACACAGATTACGAGCAGTACTTC
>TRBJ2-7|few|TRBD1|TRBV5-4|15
CASSLWTGGNYEQYF
TGTGCCAGCAGCTTGTGGACAGGGGGAAACTACGAGCAGTACTTC
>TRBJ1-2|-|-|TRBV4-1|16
CASSQPQRGTYYGYTF
TGCGCCAGCAGCCAACCTCAAAGAGGGACTTACTATGGCTACACCTTC
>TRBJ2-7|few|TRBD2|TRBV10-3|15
CAISAGGTPSYEQYF
TGTGCCATCAGTGCGGGGGGGACACCTTCCTACGAGCAGTACTTC
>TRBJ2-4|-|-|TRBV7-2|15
CASSFGALAKNIQYF
TGTGCCAGCAGCTTTGGAGCCCTAGCCAAAAACATTCAGTACTTC
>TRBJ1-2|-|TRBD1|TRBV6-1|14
CASSERDRGYGYTF
TGTGCCAGCAGTGAACGAGACAGGGGCTATGGCTACACCTTC
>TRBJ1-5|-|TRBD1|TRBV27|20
CASSLGPPDRRWVSNQPQHF
TGTGCCAGCAGTTTAGGGCCCCCGGACAGGAGATGGGTTAGCAATCAGCCCCAGCATTTT